A single sample gave rise to the 10 T cell receptor beta chains below, sequenced in a study of blood T cell repertoires in COVID-19. Libraries were prepared by immunoSEQ multiplex PCR; TCRdb keeps only in-frame clonotypes and omits some of them. The sample holds 47,000 or so clones; roughly 82% are singletons and the top ten take around 2.8%. The material sequenced was peripheral blood. The receptors originated from an older woman with acute or convalescent COVID-19.

This chain uses TRBV7-2 with TRBJ2-3; perhaps TRBD2 as D (7 bases). V was pared by 10 bases and J by 0 bases, with 17 bases between. CDR1 is SGHTA, CDR2 FQGNSA, per germline. The CDR3 loop spans 15 amino acids. The CDR3, as DNA: TGTGCCACCAAGGCGCGGGGGCGGAGCACAGATACGCAGTATTTT. Encoded protein: CATKARGRSTDTQYF.

V is TRBV5-1 and J is TRBJ1-1; D might be TRBD1 (5 bases). The CDR3 sequence is 14 residues long. V gave up 0 bases and J gave up 2 bases, with 8 bases separating them. Germline values: CDR1 SGHRS, CDR2 YFSETQ. CDR3 loop: CASSLDGGNTEAFF. CDR3 sequence (DNA): TGCGCCAGCAGCTTGGACGGGGGAAACACTGAAGCTTTCTTT. Supplemented by reference TRBV5-1 and TRBJ1-1, the full variable domain reads KAGVTQTPRYLIKTRGQQVTLSCSPISGHRSVSWYQQTPGQGLQFLFEYFSETQRNKGNFPGRFSGRQFSNSRSEMNVSTLELGDSALYLCASSLDGGNTEAFFGQGTRLTVV.

The genes are TRBV10-1 and TRBJ2-3, with 12 nucleotides matching TRBD2. The germline V gene encodes CDR1 WNHNN and CDR2 SYGVQD (reference sequence). The CDR3 runs 16 residues. V dropped 4 bases and J dropped 2; count of bases not matched to a gene: 4. The CDR3 DNA reads TGCGCCAGCAGTGGGACTAGCGGGACCCTCACAGATACGCAGTATTTT. This translates into CASSGTSGTLTDTQYF.

The chain links TRBV11-2 to TRBJ2-7; 8 bases are a match to TRBD1. The V gene's germline CDR1 is SGHAT and CDR2 FQNNGV. V was clipped by 0 bases and J by 4 bases; unmatched bases: 14. CDR3 length equals 18 residues. The chain's CDR3 is CASSLERGGTGDPYEQYF. In nucleotides, the CDR3 is TGTGCCAGCAGCTTAGAGAGGGGCGGGACAGGCGATCCGTACGAGCAGTACTTC.

The CDR3 loop is CATSAYGLAGGEQFF. The CDR3 DNA is TGTGCCACCAGTGCGTACGGGCTAGCGGGGGGGGAGCAGTTCTTC. V usage is TRBV24-1 and J usage is TRBJ2-1; the match to TRBD2 covers 12 bases. V was clipped by 5 bases and J by 10 bases; unmatched bases: 8. CDR3 length equals 15 residues. Per germline, CDR1 KGHDR and CDR2 SFDVKD.

The chain employs TRBV2 and TRBJ2-3; tentative D call: TRBD1 (6 bases). With 6 bases removed from V and 5 bases from J, the gap between germline ends came to 15 bases. The CDR3 runs 14 residues. Germline assignment: CDR1 SNHLY and CDR2 FYNNEI. The CDR3 sequence is CASSPTGTLDTQYF. CDR3 DNA: TGTGCCAGCAGCCCCACAGGGACACTAGATACGCAGTATTTT.

This sequence joins TRBV11-3 and TRBJ2-2; 11 bases map to TRBD1. This CDR3 is 15 amino acids long. Losses at the gene ends were 5 bases for V and 6 bases for J; bases not matched to a gene: 5. Germline CDR1 and CDR2: SGHNT and YENEEA. The DNA of the CDR3 is TGTGCCAGCAGCCCCGGGACAGGGGGTTCCGGGGAGCTGTTTTTT. Its protein product is CASSPGTGGSGELFF.

This clone has only a few counts. The chain is built from TRBV4-2 and TRBJ1-1, with 7 bases lining up with TRBD1. Germline trimming cut 1 base from V and 1 base from J; bases unmatched to any gene: 3. Germline CDR1 reads LGHNA; CDR2 reads YNFKEQ. The CDR3 has 15 amino acids. The CDR3 spells CASSQGDSWNTEAFF. As DNA, the CDR3 is TGTGCCAGCAGCCAAGGGGACAGCTGGAACACTGAAGCTTTCTTT.

The J gene is TRBJ1-1, the V gene TRBV5-1, with 9 bases identical to TRBD1. Losses at the gene ends were 4 bases for V and 1 base for J; bases not matched to a gene: 11. CDR1 is SGHRS and CDR2 is YFSETQ in the germline V gene. This CDR3 has 17 residues. CDR3 coding DNA: TGCGCCAGCAGCACACAAGGACAGGGGTATTCGAACACTGAAGCTTTCTTT. Amino acid sequence: CASSTQGQGYSNTEAFF.

V and J are TRBV7-9 and TRBJ1-5, with D possibly matching TRBD1 (5 bases). V lost 5 bases to trimming and J lost 3 bases, with 11 bases between them. Germline values: CDR1 SEHNR, CDR2 FQNEAQ (reference sequence). CDR3 length: 14 residues. The CDR3 sequence is CASSAQGTNQPQHF. In DNA, the CDR3 is TGTGCCAGCAGCGCTCAGGGCACCAATCAGCCCCAGCATTTT. The full variable domain, in which reference TRBV7-9 and TRBJ1-5 provide the parts outside the CDR3, is DTGVSQNPRHKITKRGQNVTFRCDPISEHNRLYWYRQTLGQGPEFLTYFQNEAQLEKSRLLSDRFSAERPKGSFSTLEIQRTEQGDSAMYLCASSAQGTNQPQHFGDGTRLSIL.